These T cell receptor beta chains were read from a single sample in a study of T cells after posttransplantation cyclophosphamide. Assay used: immunoSEQ multiplex PCR; TCRdb lists only in-frame clones, some missing. This sample has tens of thousands of clones, with roughly nine tenths found just once. The source material was PBMCs. The source is a woman aged 45-60 years in good health and a related stem cell transplant donor. CDR3s include the opening cysteine and the closing phenylalanine or tryptophan. Each record gives: clone size, D gene, V gene, J gene, CDR3 DNA, CDR3 protein. A D gene is named only where the DNA matches it firmly. Part of the rows lack a size; the others show once, few, many or a class for expanded clones.

once	TRBD2	TRBV5-6	TRBJ2-5	TGTGCCAGCAGCTCAAACACCGGGACTAGCGGGGCTTACCAAGAGACCCAGTACTTC	CASSSNTGTSGAYQETQYF
-	-	TRBV2	TRBJ1-6	TGTGCCAGCAGTGAAACCCTAGGGGTCGGTACTAATTCACCCCTCCACTTT	CASSETLGVGTNSPLHF
-	TRBD2	TRBV28	TRBJ2-7	TGTGCCAGCAGTTTTCCGGGACTAGTGAAACCCGAGCAGTACTTC	CASSFPGLVKPEQYF
-	-	TRBV11-3	TRBJ2-3	TGTGCCAGCAGCTCGGGATTCAGGACGCAGTATTTT	CASSSGFRTQYF
-	-	TRBV2	TRBJ2-7	TGTGCCAGCAGTGCGGACAGAGACGAGCAGTACTTC	CASSADRDEQYF
once	-	TRBV14	TRBJ1-1	TGTGCCAGCAGCCGCAGGGTTATAACTGAAGCTTTCTTT	CASSRRVITEAFF
-	-	TRBV7-2	TRBJ2-2	TGTGCCAGCAGCACTAGCTTCGACGGGGAGCTGTTTTTT	CASSTSFDGELFF
-	-	TRBV19	TRBJ2-7	TGTGCCAGTAGTCGCGCCGGGGTGGAGCAGTACTTC	CASSRAGVEQYF
-	-	TRBV5-1	TRBJ2-3	TGCGCCAGCAGCTTGGAGGCGGTGAGCACAGATACGCAGTATTTT	CASSLEAVSTDTQYF
-	TRBD1	TRBV5-1	TRBJ1-1	TGCGCCAGCAGCTTGACAGGGGTGGGGTACACTGAAGCTTTCTTT	CASSLTGVGYTEAFF
-	TRBD2	TRBV10-1	TRBJ2-1	TGCGCCAGCAGTGACCCCTCGCAGCGGGGAGCCGGAGGGAATGAGCAGTTCTTC	CASSDPSQRGAGGNEQFF
-	TRBD2	TRBV5-1	TRBJ2-3	TGCGCCAGCGCCTATTCCGGGACGGGACTAGCGGGGGGAGATACGCAGTATTTT	CASAYSGTGLAGGDTQYF
-	TRBD2	TRBV6-6	TRBJ2-1	TGTGCCAGCAGTTACTCTAGCGGGAGAGGAGCGGATGAGCAGTTCTTC	CASSYSSGRGADEQFF
-	TRBD2	TRBV7-2	TRBJ2-2	TGTGCCAGCAGCTTACGCGGGGGGGCCGACACCGGGGAGCTGTTTTTT	CASSLRGGADTGELFF
once	-	TRBV6-5	TRBJ1-5	TGTGCCAGCAATGTCCAGGAGGATAGCAATCAGCCCCAGCATTTT	CASNVQEDSNQPQHF
-	TRBD1	TRBV11-2	TRBJ1-6	TGTGCCAGCAGCTTAGAAACAGGGGATTTCAGCGATAATTCACCCCTCCACTTT	CASSLETGDFSDNSPLHF
-	TRBD1	TRBV29-1	TRBJ2-1	TGCAGCGTTGTCCGGGTATTGGGACAGGCGATCGATGAGCAGTTCTTC	CSVVRVLGQAIDEQFF
-	TRBD1	TRBV2	TRBJ1-5	TGTGCCAGCAGTGTTGGGACAGGGGGGTATAGCAATCAGCCCCAGCATTTT	CASSVGTGGYSNQPQHF
once	TRBD1	TRBV4-1	TRBJ2-7	TGCGCCAGCAGCCAACAAGGACAGGGGGCTATCGAGCAGTACTTC	CASSQQGQGAIEQYF
-	-	TRBV14	TRBJ2-7	TGTGCCAGCAGCCGCCTAGTCGGGGGGCCGGCCGAGCAGTACTTC	CASSRLVGGPAEQYF
-	-	TRBV19	TRBJ1-1	TGTGCCAGTAGTACGCTGACAGCAGCGAACACTGAAGCTTTCTTT	CASSTLTAANTEAFF
-	TRBD1	TRBV27	TRBJ2-7	TGTGCCAGCATTTTTCTCTGGGACAGGGTCCACGAGCAGTACTTC	CASIFLWDRVHEQYF
-	TRBD1	TRBV7-8	TRBJ2-7	TGTGCCAGCAGCCTGACAGGGAGTAGCTCCTACGAGCAGTACTTC	CASSLTGSSSYEQYF
once	TRBD1	TRBV18	TRBJ1-3	TGTGCCAGCTCACCAAATTTGGGACAGGGCCCTGGAAACACCATATATTTT	CASSPNLGQGPGNTIYF
-	-	TRBV30	TRBJ1-5	TGTGCTCACTCACAGGGCGGACAGCCCCAGCATTTT	CAHSQGGQPQHF
-	-	TRBV5-6	TRBJ1-5	TGTGCCAGCAGCTTGGCCCCAACCAAGGGAGAGCCCCAGCATTTT	CASSLAPTKGEPQHF
once	-	TRBV6-6	TRBJ1-1	TGTGCCAGCAGTCGTGACACTGAAGCTTTCTTT	CASSRDTEAFF
-	TRBD2	TRBV19	TRBJ2-3	TGTGCCAGTAGTATTCCTAGCGGGACACAGGATACGCAGTATTTT	CASSIPSGTQDTQYF
once	TRBD1	TRBV9	TRBJ1-5	TGTGCCAGCAGCCCAGGGGGCGGCCAGCCCCAGCATTTT	CASSPGGGQPQHF
-	-	TRBV2	TRBJ1-2	TGTGCCAGCAGCGTCCCCCGAGGCAACTATGGCTACACCTTC	CASSVPRGNYGYTF
-	-	TRBV7-8	TRBJ1-2	TGTGCCAGCAGTCCAGGACTTAACTATGGCTACACCTTC	CASSPGLNYGYTF
-	-	TRBV7-9	TRBJ2-7	TGTGCCAGCAGCTTAACTAGTACCTCCTACGAGCAGTACTTC	CASSLTSTSYEQYF
-	-	TRBV7-3	TRBJ1-4	TGTGCCAGCAGCTTGGACAGTAATGAAAAACTGTTTTTT	CASSLDSNEKLFF
-	-	TRBV29-1	TRBJ2-3	TGCAGCGTGAATAGCGCAGATACGCAGTATTTT	CSVNSADTQYF
-	-	TRBV28	TRBJ1-1	TGTGCCAGCAGCACTCGTATGCAGGGAGGATCGAACACTGAAGCTTTCTTT	CASSTRMQGGSNTEAFF
-	TRBD1	TRBV28	TRBJ2-7	TGTGCCGGACAGGGGGAGAACGAGCAGTACTTC	CAGQGENEQYF
once	-	TRBV2	TRBJ2-1	TGTGCCAGCAGTGAAGGGCTAGCTGGGCGCAGTGAGCAGTTCTTC	CASSEGLAGRSEQFF
-	-	TRBV7-9	TRBJ2-1	TGTGCCAGCAGCTTAGCGCAGGCTGACAATGAGCAGTTCTTC	CASSLAQADNEQFF
-	TRBD2	TRBV18	TRBJ2-7	TGTGCCAGCTCACCCAGACTCGATGCGGGAGGGCCCGAGCAGTACTTC	CASSPRLDAGGPEQYF
-	-	TRBV27	TRBJ2-7	TGTGCCAGCAGTGACCGACAGTCTTCAAGGGAGCAGTACTTC	CASSDRQSSREQYF
-	TRBD1	TRBV5-6	TRBJ1-2	TGTGCCAGCAGCTTGGGACAGGGGGCAAATCGATATTATGGCTACACCTTC	CASSLGQGANRYYGYTF
once	-	TRBV7-6	TRBJ2-3	TGTGCCAGCAGCCGTTTCACAGATACGCAGTATTTT	CASSRFTDTQYF
-	-	TRBV7-9	TRBJ1-5	TGTGCCAGCAGCTTAGCTGGGGCTCAGCCCCAGCATTTT	CASSLAGAQPQHF
-	-	TRBV10-3	TRBJ1-5	TGTGCCATCAGTGCTGCAGGGATTCAGCCCCAGCATTTT	CAISAAGIQPQHF
-	-	TRBV7-3	TRBJ2-1	TGTGCCAGCAGCTTGGCGGGAAGCCTCAATGAGCAGTTCTTC	CASSLAGSLNEQFF
-	TRBD1	TRBV19	TRBJ1-2	TGTGCCAGTAATCAACAGGGGGGGTCGTTTGGCTACACCTTC	CASNQQGGSFGYTF
-	-	TRBV10-3	TRBJ2-3	TGTGCCATCAGCATCAACAGGGCCAGCTCCACAGATACGCAGTATTTT	CAISINRASSTDTQYF
-	-	TRBV2	TRBJ1-3	TGTGCCAGCAGTGAAGCTCAGGGCTTTGGAAACACCATATATTTT	CASSEAQGFGNTIYF
few	-	TRBV6-1	TRBJ2-2	TGTGCCAGCAGTAACTTAAACACCGGGGAGCTGTTTTTT	CASSNLNTGELFF
-	TRBD1	TRBV5-1	TRBJ1-3	TGCGCCAGCAGCTCCAAGATTCCGGGACAGGGTATGGGTCTTAGAGTTGCTGGAAACACCATATATTTT	CASSSKIPGQGMGLRVAGNTIYF